The 16 T cell receptor beta chains below all came from one sample that was sequenced in a study of control samples from healthy donors and cancer patients. Libraries were prepared by immunoSEQ multiplex PCR; TCRdb keeps only in-frame clonotypes and omits some of them. Of 65,000 to 90,000 clones in the sample, around 87% were seen once. Sequenced: blood. The receptors shown here come from a man between 50 and 59 years old in good health.

CDR3 coding DNA: TGTGCCAGCAGCCAAGGTAGAACAGATACGCAGTATTTT. Protein product: CASSQGRTDTQYF. The chain couples TRBV3-1 (or the pseudogene TRBV3-2) to TRBJ2-3; D is unresolved. Germline CDR1 reads LGHDT; CDR2 reads YNNKEL (reference sequence). The CDR3 is 13 residues long. The ends were cut back, 1 base at V and 3 bases at J, with 5 bases in the middle.

V is TRBV5-4 and J is TRBJ1-1; the match to TRBD1 covers 11 bases. The germline gives CDR1 SGHNT, CDR2 YYREEE (reference sequence). With V trimmed by 0 bases and J by 5 bases, 3 bases remained unmatched. This CDR3 comprises 15 residues. The CDR3 DNA follows: TGTGCCAGCAGCTTGGGTGGGACAGGGGGGACTGAAGCTTTCTTT. It translates to CASSLGGTGGTEAFF.

This rearrangement joins TRBV9 to TRBJ1-1, with TRBD1 matching 8 bases. There are 16 residues in the CDR3. From germline, CDR1 is SGDLS and CDR2 YYNGEE. V dropped 0 bases and J dropped 4; count of bases not matched to a gene: 8. The CDR3 DNA is TGTGCCAGCAGCGTAGCTGGGACAGGTGGGCGCACTGAAGCTTTCTTT. It yields the protein CASSVAGTGGRTEAFF.

J is TRBJ2-6 and V is TRBV6-2 or TRBV6-3; D is undetermined. The CDR3 sequence is 15 residues long. Trimming took off 6 bases at V and 0 bases at J, with 9 bases between the two ends. Germline lookup yields CDR1 MNHEY and CDR2 SVGEGT. CDR3 sequence: CASSQDGSGANVLTF. The CDR3 DNA reads TGTGCCAGCAGCCAAGACGGCTCTGGGGCCAACGTCCTGACTTTC.

The V and J genes are TRBV12-5 and TRBJ1-5; no clear D gene. The CDR3 is 13 amino acids. The V and J ends lost 4 bases and 5 bases respectively, with 9 bases between them. Germline V gene lookup returns CDR1 LGHNT and CDR2 FRNRAP. The CDR3 spells CASGYYEDQPQHF. The CDR3 DNA sequence: TGTGCTAGTGGTTATTATGAGGATCAGCCCCAGCATTTT.

V is TRBV7-2 and J is TRBJ2-1; D is possibly TRBD1 (6 bases). CDR3 length equals 13 residues. V lost 5 bases to trimming and J lost 5 bases, with 10 bases between them. The germline V gene encodes CDR1 SGHTA and CDR2 FQGNSA. In DNA form, the CDR3 reads TGTGCCAGCAGCCAGGGGAATAACAATGAGCAGTTCTTC. This sequence encodes CASSQGNNNEQFF. The full variable domain, in which reference TRBV7-2 and TRBJ2-1 provide the parts outside the CDR3, is GAGVSQSPSNKVTEKGKDVELRCDPISGHTALYWYRQSLGQGLEFLIYFQGNSAPDKSGLPSDRFSAERTGGSVSTLTIQRTQQEDSAVYLCASSQGNNNEQFFGPGTRLTVL.

This chain joins TRBV5-6 and TRBJ2-3, with 8 bases aligning to TRBD1. Germline loops: CDR1 SGHDT, CDR2 YYEEEE. J gave up 2 bases and V 4 bases, and 6 bases lay outside the gene matches. The CDR3 spans 15 residues. The CDR3 DNA is TGTGCCAGCAGCCCGTCGACAGGGGACACAGATACGCAGTATTTT. Encoded protein: CASSPSTGDTDTQYF.

The J gene is TRBJ1-5, the V gene TRBV6-5, with TRBD1 identical over 7 bases. Losses at the gene ends were 7 bases for V and 5 bases for J; bases not matched to a gene: 11. Germline loops: CDR1 MNHEY, CDR2 SVGAGI. The CDR3 runs 15 residues. CDR3 sequence (DNA): TGTGCCAGCACCCATTTGACAGGGACGGATCAGCCCCAGCATTTT. The encoded protein is CASTHLTGTDQPQHF.

This chain joins TRBV7-2 and TRBJ1-6, with a possible D match to TRBD1 (5 bases). Germline V gives CDR1 SGHTA, CDR2 FQGNSA. V was shortened by 7 bases and J by 2 bases, with 15 bases between the two germline ends. CDR3 length: 16 residues. As DNA, the CDR3 is TGTGCCAGCACCCGGAGGGGAGGAGCCTATAATTCACCCCTCCACTTT. This codes for CASTRRGGAYNSPLHF.

The chain has TRBV9 and TRBJ2-3; perhaps TRBD2 as D (5 bases). Trimming left V 0 bases short and J 4 bases short, with 12 bases between. Germline V CDR1 and CDR2: SGDLS, YYNGEE. The CDR3 runs 15 residues. In nucleotides, the CDR3 is TGTGCCAGCAGCGTAGGCCGGGAATCCCCAGATACGCAGTATTTT. This translates into CASSVGRESPDTQYF.

The rearrangement uses TRBV7-2 and TRBJ2-3; TRBD1 is a possible D gene (6 bases). V was trimmed by 3 bases and J by 6 bases, leaving 7 bases between them. This CDR3 comprises 12 residues. Germline CDR1 reads SGHTA; CDR2 reads FQGNSA. As DNA, the CDR3 is TGTGCCAGCAGCTTCACAGGGGATACGCAGTATTTT. This encodes CASSFTGDTQYF.

This clone was picked up a small number of times. CDR3 nucleotides: TGTGCCAGCTCAAAAGGACTAGCGGACTACAATGAGCAGTTCTTC. Amino acids: CASSKGLADYNEQFF. The chain couples TRBV18 to TRBJ2-1; 10 positions match TRBD2. Germline loops: CDR1 KGHSH, CDR2 LQKENI. V lost 5 bases to trimming and J lost 3 bases; unmatched junction nucleotides: 4. The CDR3 totals 15 residues.

The rearrangement joins TRBV4-2 to TRBJ2-3; D is unresolved. CDR1 LGHNA and CDR2 YNFKEQ come from the germline V gene. The CDR3 has 15 amino acids. Trimming removed 0 bases at V and 0 bases at J, with 7 bases between. CDR3 sequence reads: CASSQEPASTDTQYF. Here the CDR3 DNA reads TGTGCCAGCAGCCAAGAACCTGCTAGCACAGATACGCAGTATTTT.

This sequence joins TRBV5-1 and TRBJ1-6; D remains unclear. The CDR3 has 13 residues. V was pared by 4 bases and J by 13 bases, with 15 bases between. The germline V gene has CDR1 SGHRS and CDR2 YFSETQ. The CDR3 here is CASSPEGLSPLHF. The CDR3 coding sequence is TGCGCCAGCAGCCCGGAGGGCCTCTCGCCCCTCCACTTT.

This chain links TRBV2 with TRBJ1-1, with 7 bases identical to TRBD1. The CDR3 length is 13 residues. Trimming at V came to 6 bases and at J to 1 base, leaving 2 bases not matched to a gene. Germline V CDR1 and CDR2: SNHLY, FYNNEI. DNA of the CDR3: TGTGCCAGCAGGGGGGACAGGAACACTGAAGCTTTCTTT. It is translated as CASRGDRNTEAFF.

The J gene is TRBJ2-6, the V gene TRBV28, with 8 nucleotides matching TRBD1. Germline trimming cut 4 bases from V and 4 bases from J; bases unmatched to any gene: 12. The CDR3 is 18 amino acids. Germline CDR1 reads MDHEN; CDR2 reads SYDVKM. CDR3 DNA sequence: TGTGCCAGCAGTTCTCAAAGATGGACAGGGCCCGGGGCCAACGTCCTGACTTTC. Translating gives CASSSQRWTGPGANVLTF.